The present TCR beta chain was sequenced within a study of spatial heterogeneity in lung cancer. Study-wide background: Raw reads contained each unique TCR and UMI combination more than ten times on average.

The study, taken as a whole, reports: Tumor T cells had an estimated coverage that came to about 6.5% for alpha chains and roughly 14% for beta chains. Counts that tracked tumor mutation counts were those of expanded intratumoral alpha and beta TCRs.

Time point described: sample taken at primary tumor resection. Without sorting, whole RNA was sequenced from tumor, nontumor lung or frozen PBMC. One entry per CDR3 protein, called by TCRdb with MiXCR from the 5' RACE reads. The top ten clones hold about 24% of a sample with about 27,000 distinct CDR3 sequences, 7.1% of them seen once. CDR3 length equals 13 residues. Germline V CDR1 and CDR2: MDHEN, SYDVKM. Trimming left V 7 bases short and J 4 bases short, with 14 bases between. On this clonotype: Antigen specificity is unknown.

The chain is built from TRBV28 and TRBJ2-7; D is perhaps TRBD1 (6 bases). The TCR was taken from a male donor with early-stage non-small cell lung cancer. Specimen: lung tumor tissue, collected at surgery. The CDR3 region is CASTPGHSYEQYF. CDR3 DNA: TGTGCCAGCACCCCGGGACACTCATACGAGCAGTACTTC. Full variable domain (remainder filled in from reference TRBV28 and TRBJ2-7): DVKVTQSSRYLVKRTGEKVFLECVQDMDHENMFWYRQDPGLGLRLIYFSYDVKMKEKGDIPEGYSVSREKKERFSLILESASTNQTSMYLCASTPGHSYEQYFGPGTRLTVT.